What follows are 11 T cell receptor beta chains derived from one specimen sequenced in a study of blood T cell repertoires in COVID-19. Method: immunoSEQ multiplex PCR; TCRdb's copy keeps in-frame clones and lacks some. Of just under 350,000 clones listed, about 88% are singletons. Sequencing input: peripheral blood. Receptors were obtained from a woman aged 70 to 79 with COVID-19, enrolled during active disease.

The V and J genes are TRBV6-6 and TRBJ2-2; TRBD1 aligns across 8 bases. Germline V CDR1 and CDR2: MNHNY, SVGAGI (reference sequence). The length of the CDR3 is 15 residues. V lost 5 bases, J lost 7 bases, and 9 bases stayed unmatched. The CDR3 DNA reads TGTGCCAGCAGTGGACCAGGGGGCCGCGGCGGGGAGCTGTTTTTT. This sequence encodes CASSGPGGRGGELFF.

CDR3 bases: TGTGCCAGCACCGACAGGTTTTTTGGCTACACCTTC. Protein product: CASTDRFFGYTF. V usage is TRBV28 and J usage is TRBJ1-2; D possibly corresponds to TRBD1 (6 bases). The CDR3 contains 12 residues. Per germline, CDR1 MDHEN and CDR2 SYDVKM. V dropped 7 bases and J dropped 7 bases, with 13 bases sitting between them.

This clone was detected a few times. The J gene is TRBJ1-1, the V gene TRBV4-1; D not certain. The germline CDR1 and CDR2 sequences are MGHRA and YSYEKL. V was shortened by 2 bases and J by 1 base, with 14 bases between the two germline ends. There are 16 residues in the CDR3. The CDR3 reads CASSQLESGRNTEAFF. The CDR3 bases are TGCGCCAGCAGCCAATTAGAGTCGGGGAGGAACACTGAAGCTTTCTTT.

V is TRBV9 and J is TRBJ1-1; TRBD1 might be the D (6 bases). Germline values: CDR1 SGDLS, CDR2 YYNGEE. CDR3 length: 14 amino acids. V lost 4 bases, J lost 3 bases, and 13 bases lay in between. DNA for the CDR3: TGTGCCAGCAGCCGCGGGGGGCGGGACACTGAAGCTTTCTTT. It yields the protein CASSRGGRDTEAFF.

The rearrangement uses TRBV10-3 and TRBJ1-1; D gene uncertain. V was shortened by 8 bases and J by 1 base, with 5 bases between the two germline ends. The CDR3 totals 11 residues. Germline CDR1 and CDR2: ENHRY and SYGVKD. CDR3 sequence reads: CAISGNTEAFF. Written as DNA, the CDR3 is TGTGCCATCTCAGGGAACACTGAAGCTTTCTTT.

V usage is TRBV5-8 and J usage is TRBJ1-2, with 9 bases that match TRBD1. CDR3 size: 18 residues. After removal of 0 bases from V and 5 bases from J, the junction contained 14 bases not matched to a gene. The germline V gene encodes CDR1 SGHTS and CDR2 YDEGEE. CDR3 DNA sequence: TGTGCCAGCAGCTTGGGGCGGGGCGGACAGGGGAAGAGATATGGCTACACCTTC. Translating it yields CASSLGRGGQGKRYGYTF.

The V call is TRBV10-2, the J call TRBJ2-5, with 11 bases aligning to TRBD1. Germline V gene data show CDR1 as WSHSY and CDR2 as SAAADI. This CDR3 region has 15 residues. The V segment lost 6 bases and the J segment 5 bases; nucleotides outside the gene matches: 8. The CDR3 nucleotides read TGCGCCAGCAGCCCCGGGACAGGGGGTGTGGAGACCCAGTACTTC. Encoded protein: CASSPGTGGVETQYF.

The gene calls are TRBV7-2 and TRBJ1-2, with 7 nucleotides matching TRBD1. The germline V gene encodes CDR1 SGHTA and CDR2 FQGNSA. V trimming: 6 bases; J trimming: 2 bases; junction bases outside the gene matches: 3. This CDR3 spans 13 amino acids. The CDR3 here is CASRQGQNYGYTF. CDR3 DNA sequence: TGTGCCAGCAGACAGGGACAGAACTATGGCTACACCTTC.

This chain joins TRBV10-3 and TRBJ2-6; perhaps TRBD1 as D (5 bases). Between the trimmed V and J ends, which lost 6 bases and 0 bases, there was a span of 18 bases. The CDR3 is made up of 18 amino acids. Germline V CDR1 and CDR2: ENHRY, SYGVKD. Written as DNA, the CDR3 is TGTGCCATCAGAGACGACAGTTCGTTAAGCTCTGGGGCCAACGTCCTGACTTTC. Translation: CAIRDDSSLSSGANVLTF.

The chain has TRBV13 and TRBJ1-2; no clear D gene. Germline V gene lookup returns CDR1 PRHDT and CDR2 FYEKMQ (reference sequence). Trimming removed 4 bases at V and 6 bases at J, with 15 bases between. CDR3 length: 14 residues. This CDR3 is CASSSFSVAHGYTF. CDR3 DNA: TGTGCCAGCAGCTCGTTCTCGGTCGCACATGGCTACACCTTC.

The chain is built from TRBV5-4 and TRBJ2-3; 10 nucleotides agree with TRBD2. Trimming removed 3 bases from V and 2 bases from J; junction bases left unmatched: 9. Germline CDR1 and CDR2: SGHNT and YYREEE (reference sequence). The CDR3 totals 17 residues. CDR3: CASSSGSGGAITDTQYF. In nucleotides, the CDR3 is TGTGCCAGCAGCTCTGGGAGCGGGGGGGCCATCACAGATACGCAGTATTTT.